The 27 T cell receptor beta chains listed next were all sequenced from one sample in a study of blood T cell repertoires in COVID-19. Clones were read by immunoSEQ multiplex PCR, and TCRdb kept only the in-frame ones, dropping some. The sample consists of roughly 250,000 clones, about 82% of them appearing once. The sequencing sample was made of peripheral blood. The receptors here all came from a woman aged 60-70 years with active or convalescent COVID-19.

The gene calls are TRBV30 and TRBJ1-2; D is uncertain. Germline assignment: CDR1 GTSNPN and CDR2 SVGIG (reference sequence). The CDR3 loop spans 13 amino acids. V dropped 0 bases and J dropped 3 bases, with 8 bases sitting between them. CDR3 DNA sequence: TGTGCCTGGAGTGTGGGCCTTTACTATGGCTACACCTTC. Protein: CAWSVGLYYGYTF.

The V and J genes are TRBV30 and TRBJ1-6; D possibly corresponds to TRBD1 (5 bases). CDR3 length equals 15 residues. CDR1 and CDR2 (germline): GTSNPN, SVGIG (reference sequence). V was cut by 3 bases and J by 5 bases, with 14 bases left in between. In nucleotides, the CDR3 is TGTGCCTGGAGAGGCAGGGTGCGCAATAATTCACCCCTCCACTTT. Encoded protein: CAWRGRVRNNSPLHF. The full variable domain, in which reference TRBV30 and TRBJ1-6 provide the parts outside the CDR3, is SQTIHQWPATLVQPVGSPLSLECTVEGTSNPNLYWYRQAAGRGLQLLFYSVGIGQISSEVPQNLSASRPQDRQFILSSKKLLLSDSGFYLCAWRGRVRNNSPLHFGNGTRLTVT.

The rearrangement joins TRBV7-8 to TRBJ2-7; D gene ambiguous. With 5 bases removed from V and 0 bases from J, the gap between germline ends came to 5 bases. The CDR3 contains 12 residues. CDR1 is SGHVS and CDR2 is FQNEAQ in the germline V gene. This chain's CDR3 is CASSPSSYEQYF. The CDR3 DNA sequence: TGTGCCAGCAGCCCCAGCTCCTACGAGCAGTACTTC.

The chain has TRBV18 and TRBJ2-1, with D unclear. The CDR3 loop spans 16 amino acids. V lost 0 bases, J lost 4 bases, and 13 bases lay in between. The germline gives CDR1 KGHSH, CDR2 LQKENI. Here the CDR3 reads CASSPPPRDEYNEQFF. The CDR3 DNA reads as TGTGCCAGCTCACCACCTCCAAGAGATGAATACAATGAGCAGTTCTTC. The full variable domain, its missing parts supplied by reference TRBV18 and TRBJ2-1, is NAGVMQNPRHLVRRRGQEARLRCSPMKGHSHVYWYRQLPEEGLKFMVYLQKENIIDESGMPKERFSAEFPKEGPSILRIQQVVRGDSAAYFCASSPPPRDEYNEQFFGPGTRLTVL.

V is TRBV7-9 and J is TRBJ2-1; TRBD1 agrees at 7 bases. The CDR3 extends over 15 amino acids. Germline V CDR1 and CDR2: SEHNR, FQNEAQ (reference sequence). V was clipped by 4 bases and J by 2 bases; unmatched bases: 5. In nucleotides, the CDR3 is TGTGCCAGCAGCTCCGGGACAGAAGCCTACAATGAGCAGTTCTTC. This translates into CASSSGTEAYNEQFF.

The chain links TRBV7-2 to TRBJ2-7, with 7 bases matching TRBD1. With 2 bases clipped from V and 5 bases from J, the junction kept 12 bases outside the gene matches. The CDR3 has 16 residues. The germline CDR1 and CDR2 sequences are SGHTA and FQGNSA. CDR3 residues: CASSLPEVTGVNEQYF. The CDR3 coding sequence is TGTGCCAGCAGCTTACCCGAGGTAACAGGGGTTAACGAGCAGTACTTC.

The chain joins TRBV7-9 to TRBJ2-1; TRBD1 matches 12 bases. The CDR3 runs to 16 residues. Germline-derived CDR1 and CDR2 are SEHNR and FQNEAQ (reference sequence). Trimming removed 2 bases from V and 7 bases from J; junction bases left unmatched: 6. The CDR3 reads CASSLRRDRGPNEQFF. CDR3 nucleotide sequence: TGTGCCAGCAGCTTACGCCGGGACAGGGGGCCGAATGAGCAGTTCTTC.

CDR3 in amino acids: CASRDPGTGGSYEQYV. As DNA, the CDR3 is TGTGCCAGCAGGGATCCCGGGACAGGGGGCTCCTACGAGCAGTACGTC. The genes are TRBV6-4 and TRBJ2-7; TRBD1 aligns across 11 bases. There are 16 residues in the CDR3. The V segment lost 6 bases and the J segment 0 bases; nucleotides outside the gene matches: 7. Germline-derived CDR1 and CDR2 are MRHNA and SNTAGT.

The chain combines TRBV19 with TRBJ1-4, with D maybe TRBD1 (5 bases). Germline loops: CDR1 LNHDA, CDR2 SQIVND (reference sequence). The CDR3 covers 16 residues. Between the trimmed V and J ends, which lost 3 bases and 0 bases, there was a span of 11 bases. CDR3 sequence reads: CASSIFGGATNEKLFF. The CDR3 DNA reads TGTGCCAGTAGTATCTTCGGGGGTGCAACTAATGAAAAACTGTTTTTT.

The chain employs TRBV7-6 and TRBJ2-5; 10 bases are shared with TRBD2. CDR1 and CDR2 from the germline V gene are SGHVS and FNYEAQ. Losses at the gene ends were 4 bases for V and 4 bases for J; bases not matched to a gene: 12. This CDR3 has 17 amino acids. The CDR3 here is CASSSPQGASGGETQYF. As DNA, the CDR3 is TGTGCCAGCAGCTCCCCCCAGGGTGCTAGCGGGGGAGAGACCCAGTACTTC.

V gene TRBV5-1 combines with J gene TRBJ2-2, with 8 bases that match TRBD2. Germline CDR1 and CDR2: SGHRS and YFSETQ. The J segment lost 3 bases and the V segment lost 4 bases, leaving 5 bases of the junction unmatched. The CDR3 is 15 amino acids. This chain's CDR3 is CASSTSGGYTGELFF. The CDR3, as DNA: TGCGCCAGCAGCACCAGCGGGGGTTACACCGGGGAGCTGTTTTTT. The whole variable domain, remainder taken from reference TRBV5-1 and TRBJ2-2, is KAGVTQTPRYLIKTRGQQVTLSCSPISGHRSVSWYQQTPGQGLQFLFEYFSETQRNKGNFPGRFSGRQFSNSRSEMNVSTLELGDSALYLCASSTSGGYTGELFFGEGSRLTVL.

This rearrangement joins TRBV6-5 to TRBJ2-5, with a tentative D call TRBD2 (6 bases). Germline CDR1 reads MNHEY; CDR2 reads SVGAGI. The length of the CDR3 is 14 residues. V was pared by 6 bases and J by 4 bases, with 15 bases between. This CDR3 is CASRTGRRAETQYF. As DNA, the CDR3 is TGTGCCAGCAGGACCGGACGGAGGGCAGAGACCCAGTACTTC.

J is TRBJ2-1 and V is TRBV14; weak D call: TRBD2 (7 bases). Germline V CDR1 and CDR2: SGHDN, FVKESK. The CDR3 consists of 19 residues. Trimming left V 6 bases short and J 4 bases short, with 28 bases between. For the CDR3, the DNA is TGTGCCAGCAGTCAGGGACAACGGCGGGCTAGCGGAGCATACAATGAGCAGTTCTTC. Its translation is CASSQGQRRASGAYNEQFF.

The rearrangement links TRBV6-5 to TRBJ2-2, with TRBD2 identical over 8 bases. There are 15 residues in the CDR3. CDR1 is MNHEY and CDR2 is SVGAGI in the germline V gene. V was clipped by 7 bases and J by 1 base; unmatched bases: 5. CDR3 residues: CASTRSGGNTGELFF. CDR3 bases: TGTGCCAGCACCAGAAGCGGGGGGAACACCGGGGAGCTGTTTTTT.

The rearrangement joins TRBV12-5 to TRBJ2-2; D not resolved. V was trimmed by 6 bases and J by 0 bases, leaving 14 bases between them. Per germline, CDR1 LGHNT and CDR2 FRNRAP. The CDR3 contains 16 residues. The CDR3 coding sequence is TGTGCTAGTGGCCTTGGGCAGGTCGCGAACACCGGGGAGCTGTTTTTT. It yields the protein CASGLGQVANTGELFF.

Concerning this clone: The junction differs from germline at one of its ends, possibly a read error. This rearrangement joins TRBV7-7 to TRBJ2-5; D call uncertain. Germline loops: CDR1 SSHAT, CDR2 FNYEAQ (reference sequence). The CDR3 runs 13 residues. The CDR3 spells CASSHGAEETQYF. The CDR3 DNA sequence: TGTGCTAGCAGCCACGGAGCTGAAGAGACCCAGTACTTC. The variable domain in full, completed from reference TRBV7-7 and TRBJ2-5, reads GAGVSQSPRYKVTKRGQDVTLRCDPISSHATLYWYQQALGQGPEFLTYFNYEAQPDKSGLPSDRFSAERPEGSISTLTIQRTEQRDSAMYRCASSHGAEETQYFGPGTRLLVL.

The chain links TRBV19 to TRBJ1-2; D unclear. V was cut by 5 bases and J by 4 bases, with 11 bases left in between. Germline V gene sequence: CDR1 LNHDA, CDR2 SQIVND (reference sequence). The CDR3 loop spans 13 amino acids. The CDR3 here is CASSSVNLYGYTF. CDR3 DNA sequence: TGTGCCAGTAGTTCGGTAAACCTCTATGGCTACACCTTC.

The chain is built from TRBV4-1 and TRBJ2-7, with D hard to call. The CDR3 runs 17 residues. Germline-derived CDR1 and CDR2 are MGHRA and YSYEKL. Trimming cost V 1 base and J 2 bases, with 18 bases left between them. This chain's CDR3 is CASSQGSSWPRPYEQYF. The CDR3 DNA follows: TGCGCCAGCAGCCAAGGCTCCTCTTGGCCCCGTCCCTACGAGCAGTACTTC.

The gene calls are TRBV6-1 and TRBJ1-5; 8 bases fit TRBD1. The V gene's germline CDR1 is MNHNS and CDR2 SASEGT. Unmatched junction bases numbered 12, after V lost 1 base and J lost 7 bases. The length of the CDR3 is 17 residues. CDR3 nucleotides: TGTGCCAGCAGTGAAGGTCCCTGGGCAGGGGGCGAACAGCCCCAGCATTTT. Amino acids: CASSEGPWAGGEQPQHF.

In this sample, this clone turned up once. V is TRBV7-5 and J is TRBJ2-7; the table calls TRBD1, which could not be checked here. TRBV7-5 corresponds to a pseudogene. The CDR3 is 17 amino acids. The CDR3 is CARSQGQGAPPVYEQYV. Written as DNA, the CDR3 is TGTGCCAGAAGCCAGGGACAGGGCGCTCCACCTGTTTACGAGCAGTACGTC.

CDR3 residues: CASSIPGHTLNTEAFF. CDR3 sequence (DNA): TGTGCCAGCAGTATTCCGGGACACACATTGAACACTGAAGCTTTCTTT. The J gene is TRBJ1-1, the V gene TRBV28; TRBD1 is a possible D gene (6 bases). The germline CDR1 and CDR2 sequences are MDHEN and SYDVKM. This CDR3 has 16 amino acids. Deletions cut 5 bases from V and 0 bases from J, with 16 bases between.

J is TRBJ1-6 and V is TRBV5-1; D possibly corresponds to TRBD1 (6 bases). The V gene lost 4 bases and the J gene lost 7 bases, with 15 bases spanning the gap. The V gene's germline CDR1 is SGHRS and CDR2 YFSETQ. The CDR3 loop spans 15 amino acids. The CDR3 region has the DNA TGCGCCAGCAGCCCCCTTGCAGGGGAGAATTCACCCCTCCACTTT. It encodes CASSPLAGENSPLHF.

The chain's CDR3 is CASSSSGQPGTF. In nucleotides, the CDR3 is TGTGCCAGCAGCTCCTCGGGACAGCCCGGCACCTTC. V usage is TRBV7-8 and J usage is TRBJ1-2; TRBD1 matches at 7 bases. The germline CDR1 and CDR2 sequences are SGHVS and FQNEAQ. This CDR3 is built from 12 residues. V was pared by 4 bases and J by 13 bases, with 9 bases of the junction left unmatched.

V usage is TRBV9 and J usage is TRBJ2-4; the D gene is possibly TRBD1 (6 bases). The V end lost 0 bases, the J end lost 4 bases, and 14 bases lay between the germline ends. The CDR3 is 16 residues long. Germline assignment: CDR1 SGDLS and CDR2 YYNGEE. The CDR3 sequence is CASSVGDMDVKNIQYF. Here the CDR3 DNA reads TGTGCCAGCAGCGTAGGGGACATGGACGTTAAAAACATTCAGTACTTC.

The V call is TRBV6-5, the J call TRBJ2-1; D is perhaps TRBD1 (5 bases). CDR3 length: 14 amino acids. CDR1 is MNHEY, CDR2 SVGAGI, per germline. Trimming removed 7 bases at V and 6 bases at J, with 16 bases between. The CDR3 nucleotides are TGTGCCAGCACCCCGCCGACAGAGTCCAATGAGCAGTTCTTC. This encodes CASTPPTESNEQFF.

The genes are TRBV2 and TRBJ1-1; TRBD1 might be the D (5 bases). Germline assignment: CDR1 SNHLY and CDR2 FYNNEI. The CDR3 extends over 13 amino acids. V lost 3 bases and J 7 bases, leaving 12 bases between the germline ends. The CDR3 is CASSESRVGEAFF. CDR3 bases: TGTGCCAGCAGTGAGAGCAGGGTTGGTGAAGCTTTCTTT. The full variable domain, completed using reference TRBV2 and TRBJ1-1, is EPEVTQTPSHQVTQMGQEVILRCVPISNHLYFYWYRQILGQKVEFLVSFYNNEISEKSEIFDDQFSVERPDGSNFTLKIRSTKLEDSAMYFCASSESRVGEAFFGQGTRLTVV.

The rearrangement links TRBV5-1 to TRBJ2-7; TRBD2 is a possible D gene (6 bases). V shed 0 bases and J shed 5 bases, with 9 bases lying between them. Germline V lookup: CDR1 SGHRS, CDR2 YFSETQ. The CDR3 is 13 amino acids. The CDR3 spells CASSLGSGDEQYV. CDR3 bases: TGCGCCAGCAGCTTGGGGTCGGGGGACGAGCAGTACGTC.